This T cell receptor beta chain was identified in a study of shared clonotypes between healthy human individuals. Background on the study: Each donor's CD4 naive and CD4 memory cells filled three plates apiece, CD8 naive two, and CD8 memory one.

CD45RO-negative cells were positively selected for CCR7, leaving out terminally differentiated effector memory CD45RA+ cells. All the donors were Caucasian adults who lived in Nashville, Tennessee. Authors' methods: There were no quality scores in the junction-only immunoSEQ sequences, so filtering differed. Assay used: immunoSEQ multiplex PCR; TCRdb lists only in-frame clones, some missing. V, J and clone size derive from that table, while D and trimming were established from the DNA sequence. The sample holds a few million clones, 93% seen once. This TCR came from a man younger than 35 in good health. Some clones in this sample may be carry-over from other donors' samples. Input material: naive CD8+ T cells from PBMCs.

The CDR3 DNA reads as TGTGCCAGCAGTTATCTGGGGGGCACAGATACGCAGTATTTT. This encodes CASSYLGGTDTQYF. The J gene is TRBJ2-3, the V gene TRBV6-6; either TRBD1 or TRBD2 may fit D (5 bases each). Germline V gives CDR1 MNHNY, CDR2 SVGAGI (reference sequence). The length of the CDR3 is 14 residues. Between the trimmed V and J ends, which lost 3 bases and 1 base, there was a span of 8 bases.